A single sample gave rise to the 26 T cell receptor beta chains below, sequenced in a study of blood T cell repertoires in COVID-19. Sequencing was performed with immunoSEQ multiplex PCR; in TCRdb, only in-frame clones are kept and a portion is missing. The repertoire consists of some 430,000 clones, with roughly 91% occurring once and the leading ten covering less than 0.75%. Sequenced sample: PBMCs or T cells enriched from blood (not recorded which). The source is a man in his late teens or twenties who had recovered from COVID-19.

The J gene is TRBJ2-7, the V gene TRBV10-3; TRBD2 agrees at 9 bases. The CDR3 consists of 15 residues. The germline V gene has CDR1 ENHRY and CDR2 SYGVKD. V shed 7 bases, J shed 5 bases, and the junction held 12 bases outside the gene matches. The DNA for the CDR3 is TGTGCCATCAATAGTTTCGCGGGAGGGCTAAACGAGCAGTACTTC. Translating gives CAINSFAGGLNEQYF.

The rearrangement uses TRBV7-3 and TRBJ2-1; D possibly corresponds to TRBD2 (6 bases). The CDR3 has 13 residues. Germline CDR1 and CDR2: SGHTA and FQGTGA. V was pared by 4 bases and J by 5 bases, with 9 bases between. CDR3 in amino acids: CASSSQRDNEQFF. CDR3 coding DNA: TGTGCCAGCAGCTCCCAGCGGGACAATGAGCAGTTCTTC. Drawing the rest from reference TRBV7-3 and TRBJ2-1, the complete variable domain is GAGVSQTPSNKVTEKGKYVELRCDPISGHTALYWYRQSLGQGPEFLIYFQGTGAADDSGLPNDRFFAVRPEGSVSTLKIQRTERGDSAVYLCASSSQRDNEQFFGPGTRLTVL.

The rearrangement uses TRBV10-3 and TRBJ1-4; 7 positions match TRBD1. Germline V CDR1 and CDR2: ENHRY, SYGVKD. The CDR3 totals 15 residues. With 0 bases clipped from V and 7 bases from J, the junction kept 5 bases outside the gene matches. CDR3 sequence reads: CAISESTGTGEKLFF. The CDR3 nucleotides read TGTGCCATCAGTGAGTCGACAGGGACGGGTGAAAAACTGTTTTTT.

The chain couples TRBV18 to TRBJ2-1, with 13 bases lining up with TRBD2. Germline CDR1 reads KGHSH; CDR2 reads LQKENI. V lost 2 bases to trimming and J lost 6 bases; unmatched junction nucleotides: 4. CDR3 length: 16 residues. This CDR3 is CASSPRTSGRVNEQFF. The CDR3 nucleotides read TGTGCCAGCTCACCAAGGACTAGCGGGAGAGTCAATGAGCAGTTCTTC.

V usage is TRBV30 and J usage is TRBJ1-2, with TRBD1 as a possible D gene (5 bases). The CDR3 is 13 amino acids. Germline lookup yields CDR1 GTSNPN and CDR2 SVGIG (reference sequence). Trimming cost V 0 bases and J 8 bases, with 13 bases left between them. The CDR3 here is CAWSVLRGWGYTF. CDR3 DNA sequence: TGTGCCTGGAGTGTATTAAGGGGTTGGGGCTACACCTTC.

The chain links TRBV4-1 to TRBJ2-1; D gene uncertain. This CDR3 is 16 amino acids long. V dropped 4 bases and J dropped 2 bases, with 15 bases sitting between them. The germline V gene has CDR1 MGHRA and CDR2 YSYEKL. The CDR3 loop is CASSLTQVNAYNEQFF. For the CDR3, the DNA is TGCGCCAGCAGCCTAACCCAGGTAAATGCCTACAATGAGCAGTTCTTC.

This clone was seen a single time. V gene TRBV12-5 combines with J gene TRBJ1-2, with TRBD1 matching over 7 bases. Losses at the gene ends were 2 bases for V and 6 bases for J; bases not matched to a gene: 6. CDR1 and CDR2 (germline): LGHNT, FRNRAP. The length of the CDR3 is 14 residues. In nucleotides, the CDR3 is TGTGCTAGTGGTTTGCCAAGGGGGCTTGATGGCTACACCTTC. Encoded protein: CASGLPRGLDGYTF.

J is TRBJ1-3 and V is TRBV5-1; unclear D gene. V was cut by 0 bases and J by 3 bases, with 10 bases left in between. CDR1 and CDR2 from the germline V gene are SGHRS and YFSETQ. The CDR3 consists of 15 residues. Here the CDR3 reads CASSLAGTDGNTIYF. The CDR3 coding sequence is TGCGCCAGCAGCTTGGCCGGCACAGATGGAAACACCATATATTTT.

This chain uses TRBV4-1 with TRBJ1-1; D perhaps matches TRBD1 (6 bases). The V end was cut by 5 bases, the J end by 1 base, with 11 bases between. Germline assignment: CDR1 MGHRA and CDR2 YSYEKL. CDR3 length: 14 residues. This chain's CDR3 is CASSAGQQNTEAFF. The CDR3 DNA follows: TGCGCCAGCAGCGCCGGACAGCAGAACACTGAAGCTTTCTTT.

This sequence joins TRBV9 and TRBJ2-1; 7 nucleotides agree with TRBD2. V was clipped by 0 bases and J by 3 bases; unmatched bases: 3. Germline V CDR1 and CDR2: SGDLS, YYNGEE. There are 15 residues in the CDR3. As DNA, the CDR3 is TGTGCCAGCAGCGTAGGGAGCGGGGACTACAATGAGCAGTTCTTC. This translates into CASSVGSGDYNEQFF.

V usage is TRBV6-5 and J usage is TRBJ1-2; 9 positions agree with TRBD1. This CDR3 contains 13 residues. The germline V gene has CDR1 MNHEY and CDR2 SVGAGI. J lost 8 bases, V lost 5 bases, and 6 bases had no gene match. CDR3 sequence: CASSLQGAVGYTF. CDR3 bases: TGTGCCAGCAGTCTACAGGGGGCTGTAGGCTACACCTTC.

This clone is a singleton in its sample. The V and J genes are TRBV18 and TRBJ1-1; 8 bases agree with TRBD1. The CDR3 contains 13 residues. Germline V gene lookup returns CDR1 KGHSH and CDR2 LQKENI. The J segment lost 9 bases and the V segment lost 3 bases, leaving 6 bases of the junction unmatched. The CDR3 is CASSPGTGSQAFF. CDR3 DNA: TGTGCCAGCTCACCGGGGACAGGCAGCCAAGCTTTCTTT.

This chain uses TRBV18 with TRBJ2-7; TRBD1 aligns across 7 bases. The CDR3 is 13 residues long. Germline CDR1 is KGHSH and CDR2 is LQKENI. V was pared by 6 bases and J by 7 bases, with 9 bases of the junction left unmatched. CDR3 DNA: TGTGCCAGCTCCCGAGAAGAACAGGGGGAGCAGTACTTC. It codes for CASSREEQGEQYF. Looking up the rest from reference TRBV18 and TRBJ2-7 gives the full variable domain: NAGVMQNPRHLVRRRGQEARLRCSPMKGHSHVYWYRQLPEEGLKFMVYLQKENIIDESGMPKERFSAEFPKEGPSILRIQQVVRGDSAAYFCASSREEQGEQYFGPGTRLTVT.

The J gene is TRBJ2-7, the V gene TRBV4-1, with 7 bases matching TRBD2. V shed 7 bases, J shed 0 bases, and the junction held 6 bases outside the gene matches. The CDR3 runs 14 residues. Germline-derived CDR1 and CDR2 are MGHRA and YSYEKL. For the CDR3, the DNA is TGCGCCAGCACCCCAAGCGGGGCCTCCTACGAGCAGTACTTC. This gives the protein CASTPSGASYEQYF.

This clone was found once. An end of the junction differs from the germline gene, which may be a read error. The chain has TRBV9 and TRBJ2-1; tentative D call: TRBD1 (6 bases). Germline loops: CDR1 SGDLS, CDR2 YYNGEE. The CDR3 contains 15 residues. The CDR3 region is CASSVEARGYSEQFF. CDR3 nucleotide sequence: TGTGCCAGCAGCGTAGAGGCAAGGGGGTACAGTGAGCAGTTCTTC.

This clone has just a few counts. The CDR3 reads CASSFGPERGTEAFF. The DNA for the CDR3 is TGTGCCAGCAGTTTCGGGCCGGAACGGGGCACTGAAGCTTTCTTT. V is TRBV28 and J is TRBJ1-1; no definite D call. The CDR3 is 15 residues long. Trimming took 3 bases from V and 4 from J, leaving 15 bases between them. Germline V lookup: CDR1 MDHEN, CDR2 SYDVKM. Supplemented by reference TRBV28 and TRBJ1-1, the full variable domain reads DVKVTQSSRYLVKRTGEKVFLECVQDMDHENMFWYRQDPGLGLRLIYFSYDVKMKEKGDIPEGYSVSREKKERFSLILESASTNQTSMYLCASSFGPERGTEAFFGQGTRLTVV.

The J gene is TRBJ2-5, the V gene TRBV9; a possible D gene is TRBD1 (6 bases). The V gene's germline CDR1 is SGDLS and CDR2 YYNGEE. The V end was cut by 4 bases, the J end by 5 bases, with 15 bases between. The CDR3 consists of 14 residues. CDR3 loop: CASSYGQSVETQYF. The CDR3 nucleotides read TGTGCCAGCAGCTATGGACAGTCCGTGGAGACCCAGTACTTC.

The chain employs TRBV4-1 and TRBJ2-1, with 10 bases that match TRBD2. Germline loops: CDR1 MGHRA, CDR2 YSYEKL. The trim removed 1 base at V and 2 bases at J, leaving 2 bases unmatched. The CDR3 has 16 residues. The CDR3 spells CASSQGSGRTYNEQFF. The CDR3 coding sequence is TGCGCCAGCAGCCAAGGTAGCGGGAGGACCTACAATGAGCAGTTCTTC.

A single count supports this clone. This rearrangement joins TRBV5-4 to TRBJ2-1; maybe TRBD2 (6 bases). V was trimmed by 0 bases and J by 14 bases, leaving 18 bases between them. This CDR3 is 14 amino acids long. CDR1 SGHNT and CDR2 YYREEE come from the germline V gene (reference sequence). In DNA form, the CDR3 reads TGTGCCAGCAGCTTGGGGGGTAATGGAGGGTCGGAGTTCTTC. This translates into CASSLGGNGGSEFF.

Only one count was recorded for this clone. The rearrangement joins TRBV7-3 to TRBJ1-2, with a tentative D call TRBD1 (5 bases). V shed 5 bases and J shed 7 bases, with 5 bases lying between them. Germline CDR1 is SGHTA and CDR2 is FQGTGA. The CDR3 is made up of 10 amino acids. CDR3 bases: TGTGCCAGCAGCGGGGCTGGCTACACCTTC. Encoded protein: CASSGAGYTF.

The CDR3 DNA is TGTGCCTGGACAGGGGCAGGTGAGACCCAGTACTTC. It yields the protein CAWTGAGETQYF. This chain connects TRBV30 to TRBJ2-5; the D gene is possibly TRBD1 (6 bases). The germline gives CDR1 GTSNPN, CDR2 SVGIG (reference sequence). CDR3 size: 12 residues. The V gene lost 4 bases and the J gene lost 5 bases, with 11 bases spanning the gap.

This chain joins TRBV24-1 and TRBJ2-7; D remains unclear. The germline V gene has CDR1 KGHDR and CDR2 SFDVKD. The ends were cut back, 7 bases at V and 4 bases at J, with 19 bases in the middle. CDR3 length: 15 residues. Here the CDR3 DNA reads TGTGCCACCAGCTCGGGTCAAAATCCAACTTACGAGCAGTACTTC. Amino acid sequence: CATSSGQNPTYEQYF.

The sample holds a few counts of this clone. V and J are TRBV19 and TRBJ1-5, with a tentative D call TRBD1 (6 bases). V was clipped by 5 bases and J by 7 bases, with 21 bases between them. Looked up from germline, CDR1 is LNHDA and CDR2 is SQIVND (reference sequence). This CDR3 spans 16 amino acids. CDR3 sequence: CASSPQTGRSRQPQHF. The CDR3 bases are TGTGCCAGTAGTCCCCAGACAGGTCGTAGCAGGCAGCCCCAGCATTTT.

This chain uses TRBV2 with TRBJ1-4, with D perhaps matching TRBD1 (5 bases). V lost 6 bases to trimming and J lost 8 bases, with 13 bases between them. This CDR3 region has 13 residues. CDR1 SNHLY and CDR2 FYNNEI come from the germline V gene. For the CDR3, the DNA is TGTGCCAGCAGACAGGAGTTAGGCGAAAAACTGTTTTTT. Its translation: CASRQELGEKLFF.

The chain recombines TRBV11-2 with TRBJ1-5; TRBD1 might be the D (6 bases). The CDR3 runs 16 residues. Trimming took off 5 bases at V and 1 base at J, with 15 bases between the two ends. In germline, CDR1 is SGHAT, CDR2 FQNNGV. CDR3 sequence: CASSPYLGGSNQPQHF. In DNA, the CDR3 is TGTGCCAGCAGCCCTTACTTAGGGGGAAGCAATCAGCCCCAGCATTTT.

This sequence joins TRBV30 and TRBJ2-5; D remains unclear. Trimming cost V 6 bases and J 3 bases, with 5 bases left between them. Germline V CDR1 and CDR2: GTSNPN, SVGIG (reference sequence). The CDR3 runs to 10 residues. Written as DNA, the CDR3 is TGTGCCTGTTTAGAAGAGACCCAGTACTTC. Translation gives CACLEETQYF.